Listed here are 12 T cell receptor beta chains from one sample, sequenced in a study of blood T cell repertoires in COVID-19. Sequencing used immunoSEQ multiplex PCR; TCRdb keeps in-frame clones, though not all of them. The data hold around 180,000 clones, with roughly four fifths observed a single time. The sample consisted of peripheral blood. The receptors shown here come from a human donor in a cohort sampled during active COVID-19.

This chain joins TRBV10-3 and TRBJ2-7; tentative D call: TRBD1 (5 bases). In germline, CDR1 is ENHRY, CDR2 SYGVKD. Trimming stripped 0 bases from V and 6 bases from J, with 12 bases between. This CDR3 has 14 amino acids. The CDR3 is CAISESMAGREQYF. The CDR3 DNA sequence: TGTGCCATCAGTGAGTCGATGGCAGGGCGCGAGCAGTACTTC.

This sequence joins TRBV10-2 and TRBJ2-6; tentatively, D is TRBD1 (6 bases). This CDR3 comprises 16 residues. The ends were cut back, 6 bases at V and 2 bases at J, with 14 bases in the middle. The germline gives CDR1 WSHSY, CDR2 SAAADI. The CDR3 protein is CASSPHRETGANVLTF. CDR3 DNA sequence: TGCGCCAGCAGCCCCCACAGGGAAACTGGGGCCAACGTCCTGACTTTC.

The chain uses TRBV4-2 and TRBJ2-4, with TRBD2 as a possible D gene (5 bases). The germline gives CDR1 LGHNA, CDR2 YNFKEQ. Trimming took 1 base from V and 4 from J, leaving 5 bases between them. This CDR3 region has 13 residues. The CDR3 loop reads CASSQGGKNIQYF. The DNA of the CDR3 is TGTGCCAGCAGCCAAGGCGGGAAAAACATTCAGTACTTC.

The chain has TRBV15 and TRBJ1-6; 8 positions agree with TRBD1. The CDR3 loop spans 16 amino acids. J lost 6 bases, V lost 0 bases, and 4 bases had no gene match. Germline V lookup: CDR1 LNHNV, CDR2 YYDKDF (reference sequence). In nucleotides, the CDR3 is TGTGCCACCAGCAGAGACAGGGGGCAGGTTAATTCACCCCTCCACTTT. This codes for CATSRDRGQVNSPLHF. Filled out from reference TRBV15 and TRBJ1-6, the complete variable domain reads DAMVIQNPRYQVTQFGKPVTLSCSQTLNHNVMYWYQQKSSQAPKLLFHYYDKDFNNEADTPDNFQSRRPNTSFCFLDIRSPGLGDTAMYLCATSRDRGQVNSPLHFGNGTRLTVT.

The chain has TRBV5-4 and TRBJ2-7; TRBD2 matches 7 bases. Germline CDR1 is SGHNT and CDR2 is YYREEE (reference sequence). Unmatched junction bases numbered 9, after V lost 2 bases and J lost 7 bases. CDR3 length equals 14 residues. The CDR3 DNA follows: TGTGCCAGCAGCTTAGGACTAGAATCGGGAGAGCAGTACTTC. This encodes CASSLGLESGEQYF.

This sequence joins TRBV7-8 and TRBJ2-7, with TRBD2 identical over 10 bases. J gave up 2 bases and V 4 bases, and 2 bases lay outside the gene matches. The CDR3 runs to 14 residues. The germline V gene encodes CDR1 SGHVS and CDR2 FQNEAQ. The CDR3 DNA follows: TGTGCCAGCAGCTCGACTAGCGGGCCCTACGAGCAGTACTTC. Its protein product is CASSSTSGPYEQYF.

The J gene is TRBJ2-1, the V gene TRBV5-1, with 9 positions matching TRBD2. This CDR3 region has 18 residues. V was pared by 0 bases and J by 0 bases, with 7 bases of the junction left unmatched. CDR1 is SGHRS and CDR2 is YFSETQ in the germline V gene. The DNA for the CDR3 is TGCGCCAGCAGCTTGGATTGGACTAGCGTCAACTCCTACAATGAGCAGTTCTTC. This codes for CASSLDWTSVNSYNEQFF.

This sequence joins TRBV5-1 and TRBJ1-4, with D possibly being TRBD1 (6 bases). Deletions cut 0 bases from V and 7 bases from J, with 19 bases between. The CDR3 spans 17 residues. Germline CDR1 and CDR2: SGHRS and YFSETQ. Here the CDR3 DNA reads TGCGCCAGCAGCTTGGGATACAGGGAAAGTCTTGGTGAAAAACTGTTTTTT. Encoded protein: CASSLGYRESLGEKLFF.

The genes are TRBV5-5 and TRBJ2-7, with TRBD1 matching over 7 bases. The CDR3 runs to 13 residues. V was pared by 2 bases and J by 6 bases, with 5 bases of the junction left unmatched. Per the germline V gene, CDR1 is SGHKS and CDR2 is YYEKEE (reference sequence). CDR3 coding DNA: TGTGCCAGCAGCTTCACAGGGGTTGCCGAGCAGTACTTC. Amino acid sequence: CASSFTGVAEQYF.

V and J are TRBV6-8 and TRBJ2-5; 10 bases fit TRBD2. The end of the DNA aligns better with TRBJ2-7, so the J call may be wrong. In germline, CDR1 is MNHGY, CDR2 SAAAGT. The CDR3 sequence is 19 residues long. The CDR3 spells CASTSHRVASGGLTYEQYF. CDR3 bases: TGTGCCAGCACCTCACACCGGGTCGCTAGCGGGGGTCTCACCTACGAGCAGTACTTC.

The CDR3 DNA is TGCGCCAGCAGCTTGGGACAGGGGAGCACAGATACGCAGTATTTT. Its translation: CASSLGQGSTDTQYF. The chain employs TRBV5-1 and TRBJ2-3, with 8 bases fitting TRBD1. Germline V gives CDR1 SGHRS, CDR2 YFSETQ. CDR3 length equals 15 residues. V was pared by 0 bases and J by 0 bases, with 0 bases of the junction left unmatched.

The sample holds a few counts of this clone. J is TRBJ2-7 and V is TRBV18, with TRBD2 matching 11 bases. This CDR3 region has 16 residues. Unmatched junction bases numbered 5, after V lost 2 bases and J lost 2 bases. CDR1 KGHSH and CDR2 LQKENI come from the germline V gene. The DNA of the CDR3 is TGTGCCAGCTCACCAGTCACTAGCGGGAGAGCCTACGAGCAGTACTTC. This gives the protein CASSPVTSGRAYEQYF.